These T cell receptor beta chains were read from a single sample in a study of long-term antiretroviral therapy in people with HIV. Measured with immunoSEQ multiplex PCR; TCRdb has only the in-frame clones, and not every one. The sample lists 31,000 or so clones, approximately 91% occurring once. This specimen consisted of unsorted PBMCs, obtained roughly 5 years before starting antiretroviral therapy. The receptor set was obtained from a man in his fifties with HIV. CDR3s include the opening cysteine and the closing phenylalanine or tryptophan. The D gene is left open where the match is weak. Size tells how often a clone was seen (once, few, many) or the class of an expanded clone, and some rows leave it out.

d_call: .
j_call: TRBJ2-7
v_call: TRBV2
clone_size: .
cdr3_nt: TGTGCCAGCACCCCGGGGAGGGGGTCCCCCTACGAGCAGTACTTC
cdr3_aa: CASTPGRGSPYEQYF

d_call: .
j_call: TRBJ2-3
v_call: TRBV9
clone_size: .
cdr3_nt: TGTGCCAGCAGCGTAACCTCCATGAACACAGATACGCAGTATTTT
cdr3_aa: CASSVTSMNTDTQYF

d_call: TRBD2
j_call: TRBJ2-1
v_call: TRBV19
clone_size: once
cdr3_nt: TGTGCCAGTAGTATAGGTCTAGCGGGGGACAATGAGCAGTTCTTC
cdr3_aa: CASSIGLAGDNEQFF

d_call: .
j_call: TRBJ1-1
v_call: TRBV7-9
clone_size: .
cdr3_nt: TGTGCCAGCAGCTGGCTAGGCCTCACTGAAGCTTTCTTT
cdr3_aa: CASSWLGLTEAFF

d_call: .
j_call: TRBJ2-7
v_call: TRBV2
clone_size: .
cdr3_nt: TGTGCCACCACGGAATTTCGCTACGAGCAGTACTTC
cdr3_aa: CATTEFRYEQYF

d_call: TRBD1
j_call: TRBJ1-2
v_call: TRBV15
clone_size: .
cdr3_nt: TGTGCCACCAGCAGAGATCCAGGGGGTTGGGACTTCTATGGCTACACCTTC
cdr3_aa: CATSRDPGGWDFYGYTF

d_call: TRBD2
j_call: TRBJ2-3
v_call: TRBV4-3
clone_size: .
cdr3_nt: TGCGCCAGCAGCCAATATCAGGGCGGGGGAGATACGCAGTATTTT
cdr3_aa: CASSQYQGGGDTQYF

d_call: TRBD2
j_call: TRBJ2-1
v_call: TRBV27
clone_size: .
cdr3_nt: TGTGCCAGCAGTTTATCGAGAACTAGCGGGTTTATAGATGAGCAGTTCTTC
cdr3_aa: CASSLSRTSGFIDEQFF

d_call: .
j_call: TRBJ1-1
v_call: TRBV13
clone_size: .
cdr3_nt: TGTGCCAGCAGCTTAGCGGGCGACACGGGAACTGAAGCTTTCTTT
cdr3_aa: CASSLAGDTGTEAFF

d_call: TRBD1
j_call: TRBJ1-1
v_call: TRBV7-6
clone_size: .
cdr3_nt: TGTGCCAGCAGCGCGACAGGGGGCAGGACTGAAGCTTTCTTT
cdr3_aa: CASSATGGRTEAFF

d_call: .
j_call: TRBJ1-1
v_call: TRBV28
clone_size: .
cdr3_nt: TGTGCCAGCAGTTTATTTCACAGTGAAGCTTTCTTT
cdr3_aa: CASSLFHSEAFF

d_call: .
j_call: TRBJ1-1
v_call: TRBV12-5
clone_size: .
cdr3_nt: TGTGCCTCCCGAGGTGTGGGTGACACTGAAGCTTTCTTT
cdr3_aa: CASRGVGDTEAFF

d_call: .
j_call: TRBJ1-5
v_call: TRBV19
clone_size: .
cdr3_nt: TGTGCCAGTAGTCTCCCTCTTAGCAATCAGCCCCAGCATTTT
cdr3_aa: CASSLPLSNQPQHF

d_call: .
j_call: TRBJ2-7
v_call: TRBV11-2
clone_size: .
cdr3_nt: TGTGCCAGCAGTTTCAAGGGCGGTTCCTACGAGCAGTACTTC
cdr3_aa: CASSFKGGSYEQYF

d_call: TRBD1
j_call: TRBJ2-1
v_call: TRBV4-3
clone_size: .
cdr3_nt: TGCGCCAGCAGCCAAGAGGGGCAGGGGGCTACTGAGCAGTTCTTC
cdr3_aa: CASSQEGQGATEQFF

d_call: .
j_call: TRBJ2-7
v_call: TRBV4-3
clone_size: .
cdr3_nt: TGCGCCAGCAGCCGTGGAGGGGGCTACTCCTACGAGCAGTACTTC
cdr3_aa: CASSRGGGYSYEQYF

d_call: .
j_call: TRBJ1-2
v_call: TRBV5-1
clone_size: .
cdr3_nt: TGCGCCAGCAGCTTGGAAGCTAACTATGGCTACACCTTC
cdr3_aa: CASSLEANYGYTF

d_call: .
j_call: TRBJ1-5
v_call: TRBV7-2
clone_size: .
cdr3_nt: TGTGCCAGCAGCATGTACAGGGATAGCAATCAGCCCCAGCATTTT
cdr3_aa: CASSMYRDSNQPQHF

d_call: TRBD2
j_call: TRBJ2-1
v_call: TRBV4-3
clone_size: .
cdr3_nt: TGCGCCAGCAGCCCCCAGAGACTAGCGGACTACAATGAGCAGTTCTTC
cdr3_aa: CASSPQRLADYNEQFF

d_call: TRBD2
j_call: TRBJ2-5
v_call: TRBV7-2
clone_size: .
cdr3_nt: TGTGCCAGCAGCCCCGGGCTAGCGGAAGAGACCCAGTACTTC
cdr3_aa: CASSPGLAEETQYF

d_call: .
j_call: TRBJ1-2
v_call: TRBV30
clone_size: .
cdr3_nt: TGTGCCTGGAGTGTTTTGGGGGGATATGACTATGGCTACACCTTC
cdr3_aa: CAWSVLGGYDYGYTF

d_call: .
j_call: TRBJ2-1
v_call: TRBV4-1
clone_size: once
cdr3_nt: TGCGCCAGCAGCCAAGATCGGCTAGCAGGCTACAATGAGCAGTTCTTC
cdr3_aa: CASSQDRLAGYNEQFF

d_call: .
j_call: TRBJ2-1
v_call: TRBV5-1
clone_size: .
cdr3_nt: TGCGCCAGCAGCGTGAAGGACGTCTACAATGAGCAGTTCTTC
cdr3_aa: CASSVKDVYNEQFF

d_call: TRBD1
j_call: TRBJ1-1
v_call: TRBV7-6
clone_size: .
cdr3_nt: TGTGCCAGCAGCTCCCGGACAGGGTGGACTGAAGCTTTCTTT
cdr3_aa: CASSSRTGWTEAFF

d_call: TRBD2
j_call: TRBJ2-3
v_call: TRBV19
clone_size: .
cdr3_nt: TGTGCCAGTCGTCCTAGCGGGCTTGGAGATACGCAGTATTTT
cdr3_aa: CASRPSGLGDTQYF

d_call: .
j_call: TRBJ2-7
v_call: TRBV10-2
clone_size: .
cdr3_nt: TGCGCTGGGGGCGGACCTGACGAGCAGTACTTC
cdr3_aa: CAGGGPDEQYF

d_call: .
j_call: TRBJ1-6
v_call: TRBV7-2
clone_size: .
cdr3_nt: TGTGCCAGCAGAGTTAACAGTAATTCACCCCTCCACTTT
cdr3_aa: CASRVNSNSPLHF

d_call: .
j_call: TRBJ1-3
v_call: TRBV5-6
clone_size: .
cdr3_nt: TGTGCCAGCAGCTTGGGACTTCCTGGAAACACCATATATTTT
cdr3_aa: CASSLGLPGNTIYF

d_call: .
j_call: TRBJ2-7
v_call: TRBV19
clone_size: .
cdr3_nt: TGTGCCAGTACCCAATCAGGGTCCTCCTACGAGCAGTACTTC
cdr3_aa: CASTQSGSSYEQYF

d_call: TRBD2
j_call: TRBJ2-7
v_call: TRBV6-5
clone_size: .
cdr3_nt: TGTGCCAGCAGTTACCTGGCTAGCGGCTACGAGCAGTACTTC
cdr3_aa: CASSYLASGYEQYF

d_call: .
j_call: TRBJ2-7
v_call: TRBV7-3
clone_size: .
cdr3_nt: TGTGCCAGCAGCCCCTGGCCTGAGGGGGAGCAGTACTTC
cdr3_aa: CASSPWPEGEQYF

d_call: TRBD1
j_call: TRBJ2-7
v_call: TRBV23-1
clone_size: .
cdr3_nt: TGCGCCAGCAGGCAACGCCGGGACAGGGCGTGGTGCGAGCAGTACTTC
cdr3_aa: CASRQRRDRAWCEQYF

d_call: .
j_call: TRBJ1-2
v_call: TRBV14
clone_size: .
cdr3_nt: TGTGCCAGCAGCCAAGGGGGGTCGGGCTATGGCTACACCTTC
cdr3_aa: CASSQGGSGYGYTF

d_call: .
j_call: TRBJ2-3
v_call: TRBV19
clone_size: .
cdr3_nt: TGTGCCAGTAGTATAGAAGAGTTTTCGGATACGCAGTATTTT
cdr3_aa: CASSIEEFSDTQYF

d_call: .
j_call: TRBJ1-1
v_call: TRBV29-1
clone_size: .
cdr3_nt: TGCAGCGTTGAACTCAGACAGGTGAACACTGAAGCTTTCTTT
cdr3_aa: CSVELRQVNTEAFF

d_call: .
j_call: TRBJ1-5
v_call: TRBV28
clone_size: .
cdr3_nt: TGTGCCAGCAGCTTGGACCGGTATCAGCCCCAGCATTTT
cdr3_aa: CASSLDRYQPQHF

d_call: TRBD2
j_call: TRBJ2-1
v_call: TRBV5-1
clone_size: .
cdr3_nt: TGCGCCAGCAGCGGGGGACTAGCGGGGGCCTACAATGAGCAGTTCTTC
cdr3_aa: CASSGGLAGAYNEQFF

d_call: .
j_call: TRBJ1-2
v_call: TRBV21-1
clone_size: .
cdr3_nt: TGTGCCAGCAGCCGGGGGCAGGGAAACGGCTACACCTTC
cdr3_aa: CASSRGQGNGYTF

d_call: .
j_call: TRBJ1-5
v_call: TRBV18
clone_size: .
cdr3_nt: TGTGCCAGCTCACCGGACGGACCCAATCAGCCCCAGCATTTT
cdr3_aa: CASSPDGPNQPQHF

d_call: .
j_call: TRBJ1-2
v_call: TRBV19
clone_size: few
cdr3_nt: TGTGCCAGTAGTATGGGAGGGCGCTATGGCTACACCTTC
cdr3_aa: CASSMGGRYGYTF

d_call: .
j_call: TRBJ2-1
v_call: TRBV9
clone_size: .
cdr3_nt: TGTGCCAGCAGCGTAGCTAGTGGGGGCGAGCAGTTCTTC
cdr3_aa: CASSVASGGEQFF

d_call: .
j_call: TRBJ2-2
v_call: TRBV2
clone_size: .
cdr3_nt: TGTGCCAGCAGTGAAATGGGTGGGGCGCTCACCGGGGAGCTGTTTTTT
cdr3_aa: CASSEMGGALTGELFF

d_call: .
j_call: TRBJ1-2
v_call: TRBV20-1
clone_size: few
cdr3_nt: TGCAGTGCTAGAGTTCAGGCCGGCTACACCTTC
cdr3_aa: CSARVQAGYTF

d_call: .
j_call: TRBJ2-2
v_call: TRBV7-2
clone_size: .
cdr3_nt: TGTGCCAGCAGCTTACAGCCGGCCGGGGAGCTGTTTTTT
cdr3_aa: CASSLQPAGELFF

d_call: .
j_call: TRBJ2-5
v_call: TRBV10-3
clone_size: .
cdr3_nt: TGTGCCACCCAAGGGGTAGAGACCCAGTACTTC
cdr3_aa: CATQGVETQYF